The text below deals with one TCR beta chain. This specimen comes from a study of radiation and T cells in renal cell carcinoma. Regarding time point: blood 2 weeks post-SBRT. Noted treatment: 15 Gy SBRT to primary tumor, nephrectomy 4 weeks later. Libraries were prepared by immunoSEQ multiplex PCR; TCRdb keeps only in-frame clonotypes and omits some of them. The data show 120,000 or so clones, approximately 80% seen once. The V and J ends lost 4 bases and 6 bases, in that order; junction bases with no gene match: 13. CDR1 is SGHDT and CDR2 is YYEEEE in the germline V gene. The CDR3 consists of 16 residues.

This sequence joins TRBV5-6 and TRBJ2-3; 8 bases line up with TRBD2. The receptor was isolated from a woman aged 60-70 years with renal cell carcinoma. Sample: blood, taken from a patient whose treatment included radiotherapy and nephrectomy. For the CDR3, the DNA is TGTGCCAGCAGCCCTAGACTAGCGCGCCTAGCGGATACGCAGTATTTT. Its protein product is CASSPRLARLADTQYF.